A selection of T cell receptor beta chains follows, all from one sample in a study of blood T cell repertoires in COVID-19. Measured with immunoSEQ multiplex PCR; TCRdb has only the in-frame clones, and not every one. This table holds approximately 94,000 clones, around 90% found once. Material: peripheral blood. Receptors originate from a human donor in a cohort sampled during active COVID-19. CDR3s leave out the opening cysteine and the closing phenylalanine or tryptophan. The D gene is left open where the match is weak.

NA	TRBV7-9	TRBJ2-1	ASTKERGLYNEQF
NA	TRBV27	TRBJ1-6	ASSLEVLNSPLH
NA	TRBV28	TRBJ1-6	ASSLWGRGYNSPLH
NA	TRBV25-1	TRBJ2-1	ATGPGAYNEQF
NA	TRBV5-4	TRBJ1-4	ASSYIGGGEKLF
TRBD1	TRBV5-4	TRBJ2-5	ASSLPGTGGETQY
NA	TRBV11-2	TRBJ2-3	ASARYRRADTQY
NA	TRBV5-1	TRBJ2-5	ASSLAGTNQETQY
NA	TRBV5-6	TRBJ1-2	ASTGWLRSGYT
NA	TRBV7-2	TRBJ1-1	ASSGQVGNTEAF
TRBD1	TRBV5-1	TRBJ2-1	ASSLVVGTGNEQF
TRBD2	TRBV14	TRBJ2-7	ASSRLAGGSYEQY
NA	TRBV21-1	TRBJ2-7	ASSRRGHEQY
TRBD2	TRBV7-6	TRBJ2-1	ASSLAPLAAVLPGNEQF
TRBD1	TRBV7-2	TRBJ1-2	ASSSRQGPHYGYT
NA	TRBV5-1	TRBJ2-7	ASRLGYEQY
NA	TRBV7-8	TRBJ2-4	ASSLSSKNIQY
TRBD1	TRBV28	TRBJ1-1	ASSSTGGTKTEAF
NA	TRBV28	TRBJ2-7	ASRRTGEVSYEQY
NA	TRBV29-1	TRBJ2-1	SVGSATSSYNEQF
NA	TRBV11-2	TRBJ2-7	ASRLKTSSSYEQY
NA	TRBV3-1/TRBV3-2	TRBJ1-2	ASSQETGVKGYT
NA	TRBV11-2	TRBJ2-5	ASSLGGTREETQY
NA	TRBV15	TRBJ1-6	ATSMNRENSPLH
TRBD2	TRBV6-2/TRBV6-3	TRBJ2-1	ASSGGRVFL
TRBD1	TRBV25-1	TRBJ2-7	ASSDPPGQGSYEQY
NA	TRBV11-2	TRBJ1-2	ASSRLGSGVNYGYT
TRBD1	TRBV4-1	TRBJ2-1	ASRRTGDNEQF
NA	TRBV27	TRBJ2-7	ASSSSRGPYEQY
TRBD1	TRBV19	TRBJ1-1	ASTVLTGGPALNTEAF
TRBD2	TRBV4-2	TRBJ2-3	ASSQELAGGTDTQY
TRBD1	TRBV2	TRBJ1-4	ATFKDRVNEKLF
NA	TRBV2	TRBJ2-7	ASSEGVGRAPEQY
TRBD2	TRBV11-2	TRBJ2-7	ASSGVAGAYEQY
NA	TRBV4-1	TRBJ1-3	ASSPPQTPGNTIY
NA	TRBV28	TRBJ2-2	ASSLGGTGELF
NA	TRBV7-9	TRBJ1-4	ASSAREGVGAKLF
TRBD2	TRBV4-1	TRBJ2-7	ASSPTSGTSYEQY
TRBD2	TRBV7-3	TRBJ2-5	ASSSGTLGRQETQY
TRBD2	TRBV9	TRBJ2-1	ASSVAEWGLAGSLNEQF
TRBD1	TRBV19	TRBJ2-2	ASRGTGNTGELF
TRBD2	TRBV28	TRBJ2-5	ASMGLAGGEETQY
TRBD2	TRBV7-9	TRBJ2-2	ASSLPPRLAGITGELF
TRBD1	TRBV19	TRBJ2-5	ASRRTGGETQY
TRBD2	TRBV6-2/TRBV6-3	TRBJ2-1	ASSGLAGAYNEQF